The 27 T cell receptor beta chains listed next were all sequenced from one sample in a study of shared T cell receptors in the human thymus. Here immunoSEQ multiplex PCR was the method, and the copy in TCRdb shows in-frame clones only, minus some. The sample carries 500,000 to 850,000 clones, about 87% recorded once. These data were also filed under a second study, of human thymus T cells.

Sample: thymocytes. These TCRs come from a boy younger than two with a congenital heart defect.

The chain recombines TRBV29-1 with TRBJ2-5, with TRBD1 as a possible D gene (7 bases). V gave up 5 bases and J gave up 7 bases, with 17 bases separating them. Germline loops: CDR1 SQVTM, CDR2 ANQGSEA. There are 13 residues in the CDR3. The CDR3 coding sequence is TGCAGCGTTATGGACAGGCCAGCGGGGACCCAGTACTTC. Its translation is CSVMDRPAGTQYF.

V usage is TRBV2 and J usage is TRBJ2-2; tentatively, D is TRBD2 (5 bases). The CDR3 runs to 15 residues. From germline, CDR1 is SNHLY and CDR2 FYNNEI. The V end was cut by 4 bases, the J end by 0 bases, with 9 bases between. In DNA form, the CDR3 reads TGTGCCAGCAGTGGGACGGGAACGAACACCGGGGAGCTGTTTTTT. The encoded protein is CASSGTGTNTGELFF.

V and J are TRBV9 and TRBJ1-2; a weak D match, TRBD1 (6 bases). The CDR3 has 16 residues. The germline gives CDR1 SGDLS, CDR2 YYNGEE. V was clipped by 3 bases and J by 5 bases, with 20 bases between them. The CDR3 here is CASSAGGGARGYGYTF. CDR3 nucleotide sequence: TGTGCCAGCAGCGCTGGTGGGGGGGCGCGAGGGTATGGCTACACCTTC.

This chain links TRBV6-1 with TRBJ2-5; 9 bases align to TRBD1. Germline CDR1 is MNHNS and CDR2 is SASEGT. With 8 bases clipped from V and 4 bases from J, the junction kept 8 bases outside the gene matches. The CDR3 is 14 residues long. Here the CDR3 reads CASPRTGALETQYF. Here the CDR3 DNA reads TGTGCCAGCCCAAGGACAGGGGCCTTAGAGACCCAGTACTTC.

This clone was seen a few times. V and J are TRBV4-2 and TRBJ1-1; D unresolved. Germline values: CDR1 LGHNA, CDR2 YNFKEQ. Trimming took 5 bases from V and 0 from J, leaving 16 bases between them. This CDR3 region has 16 residues. CDR3 sequence reads: CASSFGDGPMNTEAFF. The CDR3 region has the DNA TGTGCCAGCAGCTTCGGAGACGGCCCCATGAACACTGAAGCTTTCTTT.

This clone was detected only once. This sequence joins TRBV7-9 and TRBJ1-6, with 9 bases lining up with TRBD1. The J segment lost 8 bases and the V segment lost 5 bases, leaving 13 bases of the junction unmatched. Germline assignment: CDR1 SEHNR and CDR2 FQNEAQ (reference sequence). This CDR3 is 17 amino acids long. CDR3 nucleotides: TGTGCCAGCAGCCCCCAGGGACAGGGTCCTGCGCATTCACCCCTCCACTTT. Encoded protein: CASSPQGQGPAHSPLHF.

This clone was picked up a small number of times. J is TRBJ1-4 and V is TRBV7-9; 7 bases agree with TRBD1. The germline gives CDR1 SEHNR, CDR2 FQNEAQ (reference sequence). This CDR3 is built from 16 residues. The V and J ends lost 2 bases and 4 bases, in that order; junction bases with no gene match: 7. This CDR3 is CASSLPRQGHNEKLFF. Here the CDR3 DNA reads TGTGCCAGCAGCTTACCCCGACAGGGCCATAATGAAAAACTGTTTTTT.

The rearrangement uses TRBV27 and TRBJ2-1; 12 bases are shared with TRBD2. Germline CDR1 and CDR2: MNHEY and SMNVEV (reference sequence). After removal of 3 bases from V and 5 bases from J, the junction contained 5 bases not matched to a gene. The CDR3 runs to 16 residues. CDR3 coding DNA: TGTGCCAGCAGTTTGCCTCTAGCGGGAGGGAACAATGAGCAGTTCTTC. Protein sequence: CASSLPLAGGNNEQFF.

This chain links TRBV7-9 with TRBJ2-2; no firm D call. The CDR3 has 13 residues. CDR1 and CDR2 from the germline V gene are SEHNR and FQNEAQ (reference sequence). Trimming removed 5 bases at V and 1 base at J, with 5 bases between. CDR3 sequence: CASSKQNTGELFF. CDR3 DNA sequence: TGTGCCAGCAGCAAGCAGAACACCGGGGAGCTGTTTTTT.

The J gene is TRBJ2-7, the V gene TRBV7-8, with unresolved D. The CDR3 runs to 13 residues. V lost 1 base and J lost 3, with 7 bases in between. Germline V gene data show CDR1 as SGHVS and CDR2 as FQNEAQ. CDR3 coding DNA: TGTGCCAGCAGCTTAGGGGCAGTCTACGAGCAGTACTTC. Amino acid sequence: CASSLGAVYEQYF.

V usage is TRBV27 and J usage is TRBJ2-7; 10 nucleotides line up with TRBD1. Trimming removed 2 bases from V and 5 bases from J; junction bases left unmatched: 15. Germline CDR1 reads MNHEY; CDR2 reads SMNVEV (reference sequence). This CDR3 has 18 amino acids. CDR3 DNA: TGTGCCAGCAGTTTAGGACCTAATCCGGGACAGGGGAGCGACGAGCAGTACTTC. Its protein product is CASSLGPNPGQGSDEQYF.

CDR3 sequence: CASSQDRAGQGAYEQYF. CDR3 coding DNA: TGTGCCAGCAGCCAAGATAGGGCTGGGCAGGGGGCCTACGAGCAGTACTTC. The chain couples TRBV14 to TRBJ2-7, with TRBD1 matching over 7 bases. The CDR3 is 17 amino acids. Per germline, CDR1 SGHDN and CDR2 FVKESK. V dropped 0 bases and J dropped 2; count of bases not matched to a gene: 10.

The chain couples TRBV5-1 to TRBJ2-2, with 9 positions matching TRBD1. The CDR3 contains 19 residues. J gave up 0 bases and V 9 bases, and 18 bases lay outside the gene matches. In germline, CDR1 is SGHRS, CDR2 YFSETQ. This CDR3 reads CANLPPGTGFDANTGELFF. As DNA, the CDR3 is TGCGCCAACTTACCCCCGGGGACAGGGTTTGACGCGAACACCGGGGAGCTGTTTTTT.

The chain is built from TRBV5-1 and TRBJ1-2, with 10 bases matching TRBD1. This CDR3 spans 14 amino acids. J was trimmed by 7 bases and V by 4 bases; bases with no gene match: 7. Germline V gene lookup returns CDR1 SGHRS and CDR2 YFSETQ. The CDR3 region has the DNA TGCGCCAGCAGCCGGGACAGGGGTATGAGTGGCTACACCTTC. This translates into CASSRDRGMSGYTF.

In nucleotides, the CDR3 is TGCGCCAGCAGCCAAGGGGGACAGGGTTATGAAAAACTGTTTTTT. This encodes CASSQGGQGYEKLFF. V gene TRBV4-1 combines with J gene TRBJ1-4; 9 bases agree with TRBD1. V lost 1 base to trimming and J lost 6 bases; unmatched junction nucleotides: 3. The germline gives CDR1 MGHRA, CDR2 YSYEKL. The CDR3 extends over 15 amino acids.

V is TRBV10-1 and J is TRBJ2-2, with D possibly matching TRBD2 (5 bases). Germline V gives CDR1 WNHNN, CDR2 SYGVQD (reference sequence). With 6 bases removed from V and 4 bases from J, the gap between germline ends came to 15 bases. The length of the CDR3 is 15 residues. The CDR3 sequence is CASSGGRSPTGELFF. The CDR3 nucleotides read TGCGCCAGCAGCGGAGGACGGAGCCCCACCGGGGAGCTGTTTTTT.

The chain joins TRBV4-3 to TRBJ2-2, with TRBD2 matching over 12 bases. CDR3 length equals 17 residues. CDR1 and CDR2 (germline): LGHNA, YSLEER. With 4 bases clipped from V and 6 bases from J, the junction kept 9 bases outside the gene matches. The CDR3 region is CASSRPTGTSGSGELFF. CDR3 DNA sequence: TGCGCCAGCAGCCGCCCCACCGGGACTAGCGGGTCCGGGGAGCTGTTTTTT.

As DNA, the CDR3 is TGTGCCAGTAGTATGGAGGGATTTAATTCACCCCTCCACTTT. This gives the protein CASSMEGFNSPLHF. The gene calls are TRBV19 and TRBJ1-6; D unclear. Germline CDR1 LNHDA, CDR2 SQIVND (reference sequence). The V end lost 3 bases, the J end lost 6 bases, and 9 bases lay between the germline ends. This CDR3 is 14 amino acids long.

The rearrangement joins TRBV6-5 to TRBJ2-1; TRBD1 might be the D (5 bases). Germline V gives CDR1 MNHEY, CDR2 SVGAGI. V was trimmed by 6 bases and J by 6 bases, leaving 15 bases between them. The CDR3 totals 14 residues. The CDR3 sequence is CASSPTARGNEQFF. The CDR3 bases are TGTGCCAGCAGCCCAACCGCTAGGGGCAATGAGCAGTTCTTC.

This clone is a singleton in its sample. The chain links TRBV7-2 to TRBJ1-2; D gene uncertain. The CDR3 runs 15 residues. Germline values: CDR1 SGHTA, CDR2 FQGNSA. The V gene lost 4 bases and the J gene lost 3 bases, with 15 bases spanning the gap. CDR3: CASSSRSLRDYGYTF. Written as DNA, the CDR3 is TGTGCCAGCAGCTCCAGATCACTGAGGGACTATGGCTACACCTTC.

The chain employs TRBV27 and TRBJ2-6, with no clear D. Trimming cost V 3 bases and J 0 bases, with 9 bases left between them. Germline V gene data show CDR1 as MNHEY and CDR2 as SMNVEV (reference sequence). This CDR3 spans 16 amino acids. DNA of the CDR3: TGTGCCAGCAGTTTCCTTTCGAGCTCTGGGGCCAACGTCCTGACTTTC. Residues: CASSFLSSSGANVLTF.

The chain has TRBV4-3 and TRBJ2-5; 12 positions agree with TRBD2. The CDR3 runs to 16 residues. In germline, CDR1 is LGHNA, CDR2 YSLEER. The V segment lost 3 bases and the J segment 2 bases; nucleotides outside the gene matches: 4. CDR3 protein: CASSHRGLAGQETQYF. In nucleotides, the CDR3 is TGCGCCAGCAGCCACCGAGGACTAGCGGGACAAGAGACCCAGTACTTC.

This clone was recorded once. The rearrangement uses TRBV29-1 and TRBJ1-1; D remains ambiguous. V was pared by 6 bases and J by 2 bases, with 19 bases between. Germline V lookup: CDR1 SQVTM, CDR2 ANQGSEA. The CDR3 length is 15 residues. The CDR3 nucleotides are TGCAGCGTGCCCCGCTTAAACTCGGGTAACACTGAAGCTTTCTTT. Translated, it gives CSVPRLNSGNTEAFF.

The V call is TRBV27, the J call TRBJ2-2; 10 positions agree with TRBD2. Germline values: CDR1 MNHEY, CDR2 SMNVEV (reference sequence). The CDR3 length is 18 residues. V was pared by 0 bases and J by 4 bases, with 8 bases of the junction left unmatched. Here the CDR3 reads CASSLSLTSGEGTGELFF. The CDR3 nucleotides read TGTGCCAGCAGTTTATCCCTCACTAGCGGGGAGGGCACCGGGGAGCTGTTTTTT.

The rearrangement links TRBV28 to TRBJ2-1; 11 bases map to TRBD2. This CDR3 contains 19 residues. The germline gives CDR1 MDHEN, CDR2 SYDVKM. The V segment lost 2 bases and the J segment 4 bases; nucleotides outside the gene matches: 13. CDR3 loop: CASSLPNKNTSGSYNEQFF. The CDR3 DNA is TGTGCCAGCAGTTTACCAAACAAAAATACTAGCGGGAGTTACAATGAGCAGTTCTTC.

The genes are TRBV30 and TRBJ2-3; D not resolved. The V end lost 0 bases, the J end lost 6 bases, and 13 bases lay between the germline ends. CDR3 length: 14 residues. Germline V gene data show CDR1 as GTSNPN and CDR2 as SVGIG (reference sequence). The CDR3 sequence is CAWSVHLVLDTQYF. DNA for the CDR3: TGTGCCTGGAGTGTACACCTGGTTTTGGATACGCAGTATTTT.

The gene calls are TRBV5-4 and TRBJ1-2; D is ambiguous. The length of the CDR3 is 15 residues. The germline V gene has CDR1 SGHNT and CDR2 YYREEE (reference sequence). V was shortened by 1 base and J by 4 bases, with 14 bases between the two germline ends. The CDR3 here is CASSLIYGEAYGYTF. CDR3 DNA: TGTGCCAGCAGCTTGATTTATGGGGAGGCCTATGGCTACACCTTC. The full variable domain, in which reference TRBV5-4 and TRBJ1-2 provide the parts outside the CDR3, is ETGVTQSPTHLIKTRGQQVTLRCSSQSGHNTVSWYQQALGQGPQFIFQYYREEENGRGNFPPRFSGLQFPNYSSELNVNALELDDSALYLCASSLIYGEAYGYTFGSGTRLTVV.